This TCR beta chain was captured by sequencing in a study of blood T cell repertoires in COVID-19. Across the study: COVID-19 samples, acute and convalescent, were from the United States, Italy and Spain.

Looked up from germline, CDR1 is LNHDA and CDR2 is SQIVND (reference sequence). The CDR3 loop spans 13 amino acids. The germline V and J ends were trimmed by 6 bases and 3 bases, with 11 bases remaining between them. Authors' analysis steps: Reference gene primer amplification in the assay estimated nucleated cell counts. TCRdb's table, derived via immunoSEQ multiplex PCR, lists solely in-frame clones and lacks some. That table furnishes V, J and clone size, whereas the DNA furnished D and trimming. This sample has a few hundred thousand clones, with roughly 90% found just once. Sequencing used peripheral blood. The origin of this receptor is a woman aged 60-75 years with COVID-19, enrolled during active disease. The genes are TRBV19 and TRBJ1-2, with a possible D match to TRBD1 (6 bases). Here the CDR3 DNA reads TGTGCCAGTAGGCCTCAGGGGTACTATGGCTACACCTTC. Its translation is CASRPQGYYGYTF. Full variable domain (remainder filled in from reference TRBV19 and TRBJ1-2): DGGITQSPKYLFRKEGQNVTLSCEQNLNHDAMYWYRQDPGQGLRLIYYSQIVNDFQKGDIAEGYSVSREKKESFPLTVTSAQKNPTAFYLCASRPQGYYGYTFGSGTRLTVV.